The rows below give T cell receptor beta chains drawn from one sample of a study of beta chain features in type 1 diabetes. Generated by immunoSEQ multiplex PCR, the TCRdb table keeps only in-frame clones and is missing some. The table has 400,000 to 450,000 clones, more than 11% seen once; the top ten hold 0.03% to 0.04%. The specimen was naive CD4+ T cells from blood. The origin of the receptors is a man younger than 40 in good health. The CDR3 runs from the conserved cysteine through the conserved F or W.

v_gene	j_gene	CDR3aa
TRBV2	TRBJ2-3	CASSGEGTGRDTQYF
TRBV25-1	TRBJ1-1	CASRDRSRVNTEAFF
TRBV4-3	TRBJ2-3	CASSQERSAGLLDTQYF
TRBV18	TRBJ1-1	CASSPLIQGIETEAFF
TRBV15	TRBJ2-3	CATGWTNTDTQYF
TRBV2	TRBJ2-1	CASKKDGAYNEQFF
TRBV4-3	TRBJ2-3	CASSQDPLTRASRSDTQYF
TRBV9	TRBJ2-2	CASSVAPYTNTGELFF
TRBV19	TRBJ2-2	CASSIDVDGRASGELFF
TRBV23-1	TRBJ1-5	CASSQEFEADRGNQPQHF
TRBV10-3	TRBJ2-3	CAISESQGTDTQYF
TRBV30	TRBJ2-3	CAWSVGTSGLSTDTQYF